The clone carrying this TCR beta chain was seen only a few times. The ends lost 9 bases at V and 1 base at J; junction bases unmatched: 7. The CDR3 extends over 14 amino acids. The germline V gene encodes CDR1 MDHEN and CDR2 SYDVKM. This entry comes from a study of blood T cells in healthy people across ages. Together with a sample-barcoded 5' primer, a J-beta primer mix was included in a second PCR lasting about 7 to 11 cycles. Every cDNA molecule bore a tag from a template-switch adaptor containing 12 random nucleotides. Paired-end reads containing CDR3 totaled no fewer than 3 million for each sample. Via MiXCR, TCRdb re-called the 5' RACE reads, giving one row per CDR3 protein. The sample shows 750,000 to 1,000,000 distinct CDR3 sequences, almost 30% of them seen only once. These records were also assigned to another study, of T cells of mothers and their children. As that study records: Each child contributed some 3 million TCR beta CDR3 reads, while each mother contributed over 9.5 million.

This sequence was found in a woman in her 40s in good health. V gene TRBV28 combines with J gene TRBJ1-1; 8 positions match TRBD1. Material: blood. CDR3 amino acids: CASPGGVGNTEAFF. CDR3 nucleotides: TGTGCCAGTCCAGGGGGCGTAGGGAACACTGAAGCTTTCTTT. The full variable domain, in which reference TRBV28 and TRBJ1-1 provide the parts outside the CDR3, is DVKVTQSSRYLVKRTGEKVFLECVQDMDHENMFWYRQDPGLGLRLIYFSYDVKMKEKGDIPEGYSVSREKKERFSLILESASTNQTSMYLCASPGGVGNTEAFFGQGTRLTVV.